The source of this T cell receptor (beta chain) is a study of cytomegalovirus exposure and HLA in healthy donors. Study-level background: Among a few hundred genotyped donors, about 80% fell in the Caucasian-associated ancestry cluster.

Whole-study results and caveats: Some V segments, TRBV6-2 and TRBV6-3 among them, were indistinguishable and were therefore excluded. An analysis done earlier found most TCR beta V segments productive about 87% or about 30% of the time. Most TCR sequences were rare, but some public TCRs occurred in many donors.

The CDR3 has 15 amino acids. Trimming shortened V by 5 bases and J by 2 bases, and 14 bases separated the two germline ends. Germline CDR1 is SGHTA and CDR2 is FQGTGA. In the PCR, 60 Vbeta and 13 Jbeta primers were used. Here immunoSEQ multiplex PCR was the method, and the copy in TCRdb shows in-frame clones only, minus some. Here the sample spans roughly 120,000 clones, roughly 80% being singletons. A note on this clone: Antigen specificity is unknown.

The sequenced sample consisted of PBMCs. The source is a female donor in good health and CMV-seropositive. The rearrangement uses TRBV7-3 and TRBJ2-3, with D perhaps matching TRBD1 (6 bases). This CDR3 is CASSPTGLVTDTQYF. The CDR3 nucleotides read TGTGCCAGCAGCCCCACAGGGTTAGTCACAGATACGCAGTATTTT.